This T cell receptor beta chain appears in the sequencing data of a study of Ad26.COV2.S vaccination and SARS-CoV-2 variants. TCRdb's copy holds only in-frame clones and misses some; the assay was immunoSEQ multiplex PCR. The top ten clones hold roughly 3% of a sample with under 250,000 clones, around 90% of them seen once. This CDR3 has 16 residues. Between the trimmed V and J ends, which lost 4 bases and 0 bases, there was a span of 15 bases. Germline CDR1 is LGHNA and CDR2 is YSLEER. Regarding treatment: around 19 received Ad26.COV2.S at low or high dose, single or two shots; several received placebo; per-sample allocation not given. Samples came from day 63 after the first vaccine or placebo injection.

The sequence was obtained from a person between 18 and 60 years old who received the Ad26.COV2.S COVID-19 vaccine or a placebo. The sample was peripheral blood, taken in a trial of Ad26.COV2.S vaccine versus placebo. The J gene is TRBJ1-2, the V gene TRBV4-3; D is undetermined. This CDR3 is CASSRDRPGPNYGYTF. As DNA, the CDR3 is TGCGCCAGCAGCCGCGATCGACCCGGCCCTAACTATGGCTACACCTTC.